This TCR beta chain comes out of a study of blood T cell repertoires in COVID-19. Study-level information: Spain, Italy and the United States supplied samples that represented acute and convalescent COVID-19. From T cells, B-cell-depleted T cells, or PBMCs came the material, which was cDNA or gDNA.

The CDR3 contains 13 residues. Trimming cost V 5 bases and J 4 bases; bases outside gene matches: 2. Germline lookup yields CDR1 MNHEY and CDR2 SVGAGI. Original methodology: The authors estimated nucleated cell counts from reference gene primer amplification. Assay used: immunoSEQ multiplex PCR; TCRdb lists only in-frame clones, some missing. V, J and clone size are those of that table, while D and trimming were read from the DNA. In the table there are almost 200,000 clones, just under 85% of which are singletons. Seattle-derived patients entered the study during active infection and were followed longitudinally.

The sequencing sample was made of peripheral blood. The receptor's source is a man in his 60s with COVID-19, enrolled during active disease. The V call is TRBV6-5, the J call TRBJ2-3, with TRBD1 matching 8 bases. The CDR3 DNA is TGTGCCAGCAGTCAGGACAGGGCAGATACGCAGTATTTT. Its translation: CASSQDRADTQYF.